This T cell receptor (beta chain) was identified during a study of blood T cell repertoires in COVID-19. Study as a whole: Both acute and convalescent COVID-19 samples were obtained from the United States, Italy and Spain.

Authors' processing steps: How many nucleated cells were present was estimated from reference gene primer amplification. TCRdb keeps only in-frame clones here, not all; method: immunoSEQ multiplex PCR. V and J calls plus clone size are reproduced from that table; the DNA served to infer D and trimming. The sample has more than 350,000 clones, approximately 90% seen once. A few counts support this clone. Germline CDR1 reads SGHAT; CDR2 reads FQDESV (reference sequence). V was pared by 5 bases and J by 8 bases, with 13 bases of the junction left unmatched. CDR3 length equals 15 residues. V is TRBV11-1 and J is TRBJ1-2; 8 bases agree with TRBD1. The TCR originated in a woman aged 50 to 65 who had recovered from COVID-19. Sequenced: PBMCs or T cells enriched from blood (not recorded which). Here the CDR3 DNA reads TGTGCCAGCAGCCTCTCGGACAGGGATTGGTACGGCTACACCTTC. Residues: CASSLSDRDWYGYTF.